This T cell receptor beta chain emerged from a study of CD8+CD57+ T cells in acquired aplastic anemia. Study observations and caveats: Both patients and controls carried the same twenty-nine CD8+ CDR3 sequences.

Genomic DNA served as template for TCR beta VDJ and CDR3 profiling. One entry per CDR3 protein results from TCRdb running MiXCR on the reads. The table has 250,000 to 300,000 distinct CDR3 sequences, 55% to 65% seen once. To note about this clonotype: Antigen specificity is unknown.

Germline lookup yields CDR1 DFQATT and CDR2 SNEGSKA (reference sequence). The ends were cut back, 7 bases at V and 13 bases at J, with 16 bases in the middle. CDR3 size: 10 residues. Sample: sorted CD4+, CD8+, or CD8+CD57+ T cells (not recorded which) from PBMCs. This TCR was recovered from a human donor with severe aplastic anemia or a healthy control (not recorded which). The chain combines TRBV20-1 with TRBJ1-2; D remains unclear. CDR3 sequence: CSGEPRSGTF. CDR3 sequence (DNA): TGCAGTGGGGAACCACGTTCCGGCACCTTC.